These 17 T cell receptor beta chains were sequenced from one sample in a study of a mutant IDH1 vaccine in newly diagnosed glioma. Only in-frame clones appear in the TCRdb table, and some are missing; sequencing was by immunoSEQ multiplex PCR. The table has 70,000 to 95,000 clones, approximately 85% seen once. The antigens these receptors bind are not known. As to time point: week 23, last vaccination. Each vaccine dose was 300 ug of mutant IDH1 20-mer peptide, with topical imiquimod. The sample in question was PBMCs, obtained from a glioma patient whose treatment included an IDH1 peptide vaccine. The receptors come from a woman in her forties or fifties with glioma.

In its sample, this clone was seen once. The chain uses TRBV9 and TRBJ1-3; a possible D gene is TRBD1 (6 bases). Trimming took off 4 bases at V and 2 bases at J, with 16 bases between the two ends. The germline V gene has CDR1 SGDLS and CDR2 YYNGEE. The CDR3 covers 16 residues. This CDR3 is CASSSHVRGAGNTIYF. The CDR3 DNA follows: TGTGCCAGCAGCTCCCACGTCAGGGGCGCTGGAAACACCATATATTTT.

The rearrangement uses TRBV5-1 and TRBJ2-7; D is undetermined. The CDR3 totals 14 residues. Germline loops: CDR1 SGHRS, CDR2 YFSETQ. The germline V and J ends were trimmed by 4 bases and 0 bases, with 11 bases remaining between them. CDR3 sequence: CASSVSWSSYEQYF. Written as DNA, the CDR3 is TGCGCCAGCAGCGTGAGCTGGAGCTCCTACGAGCAGTACTTC.

V gene TRBV19 combines with J gene TRBJ2-7; TRBD1 might be the D (6 bases). CDR3 length: 13 amino acids. Germline V lookup: CDR1 LNHDA, CDR2 SQIVND (reference sequence). V was cut by 5 bases and J by 6 bases, with 14 bases left in between. This chain's CDR3 is CASSRQVRGEQYF. For the CDR3, the DNA is TGTGCCAGTAGTCGACAGGTCCGGGGCGAGCAGTACTTC.

This clone appeared once. The chain has TRBV25-1 and TRBJ2-7; D possibly corresponds to TRBD1 (5 bases). Germline V CDR1 and CDR2: MGHDK, SYGVNS. The CDR3 sequence is 17 residues long. Trimming took off 1 base at V and 1 base at J, with 17 bases between the two ends. The CDR3 region is CASSEWGRDPLSYEQYF. CDR3 DNA sequence: TGTGCCAGCAGTGAATGGGGCAGAGATCCTCTTTCCTACGAGCAGTACTTC.

This clone was seen just once. J is TRBJ1-4 and V is TRBV28; 8 bases map to TRBD1. CDR1 is MDHEN, CDR2 SYDVKM, per germline. V dropped 6 bases and J dropped 5; count of bases not matched to a gene: 5. CDR3 size: 14 residues. CDR3 sequence reads: CASRRTGLNEKLFF. The CDR3 nucleotides read TGTGCCAGCAGGCGGACAGGGCTGAATGAAAAACTGTTTTTT.

The chain recombines TRBV7-3 with TRBJ2-3; D unresolved. The CDR3 extends over 12 amino acids. The V gene's germline CDR1 is SGHTA and CDR2 FQGTGA. V lost 4 bases to trimming and J lost 0 bases, with 2 bases between them. CDR3 nucleotide sequence: TGTGCCAGCAGCTCAAGCACAGATACGCAGTATTTT. Translation: CASSSSTDTQYF.

The V and J genes are TRBV6-5 and TRBJ1-3, with 12 bases matching TRBD1. Looked up from germline, CDR1 is MNHEY and CDR2 is SVGAGI. CDR3 length: 16 residues. Trimming took 4 bases from V and 3 from J; bases not matched to a gene: 4. This chain's CDR3 is CASSWGQGADGNTIYF. In nucleotides, the CDR3 is TGTGCCAGCAGTTGGGGACAGGGGGCCGATGGAAACACCATATATTTT.

The chain employs TRBV25-1 and TRBJ1-1, with 11 nucleotides matching TRBD1. Unmatched junction bases numbered 7, after V lost 0 bases and J lost 7 bases. The CDR3 has 16 amino acids. Germline V gene lookup returns CDR1 MGHDK and CDR2 SYGVNS. The CDR3 bases are TGTGCCAGCAGTGAATATCGGACAGGGGGCTTAAGTGAAGCTTTCTTT. Amino acid sequence: CASSEYRTGGLSEAFF.

This chain joins TRBV2 and TRBJ1-1; TRBD1 is a possible D gene (5 bases). Between the trimmed V and J ends, which lost 4 bases and 0 bases, there was a span of 6 bases. The CDR3 is 13 residues long. In germline, CDR1 is SNHLY, CDR2 FYNNEI. CDR3 residues: CASSGGVNTEAFF. The DNA for the CDR3 is TGTGCCAGCAGTGGGGGGGTGAACACTGAAGCTTTCTTT.

The chain carries TRBV19 and TRBJ1-3, with unresolved D. Germline CDR1 reads LNHDA; CDR2 reads SQIVND (reference sequence). Trimming removed 4 bases at V and 7 bases at J, with 8 bases between. This CDR3 is built from 12 residues. CDR3: CASSTELNTIYF. The CDR3 DNA is TGTGCCAGTAGTACGGAGCTGAACACCATATATTTT.

V is TRBV10-1 and J is TRBJ1-1; perhaps TRBD1 as D (5 bases). The CDR3 consists of 13 residues. Trimming removed 4 bases from V and 4 bases from J, with 10 bases in between. From germline, CDR1 is WNHNN and CDR2 SYGVQD (reference sequence). The CDR3 DNA reads TGCGCCAGCAGTGGACAGATTGGCACTGAAGCTTTCTTT. Encoded protein: CASSGQIGTEAFF.

This clone was counted a single time. The chain links TRBV5-4 to TRBJ2-7; tentative D call: TRBD2 (6 bases). The V gene lost 5 bases and the J gene lost 3 bases, with 15 bases spanning the gap. This CDR3 has 14 residues. CDR1 and CDR2 from the germline V gene are SGHNT and YYREEE (reference sequence). The chain's CDR3 is CASSQAGGNYEQYF. The CDR3 nucleotides read TGTGCCAGCAGTCAGGCGGGCGGGAACTACGAGCAGTACTTC.

A few counts support this clone. The CDR3 here is CASVPVGTDVGTEAFF. CDR3 nucleotide sequence: TGTGCTAGTGTCCCGGTAGGGACAGACGTAGGCACTGAAGCTTTCTTT. The V gene is TRBV12-5, the J gene TRBJ1-1; 7 bases fit TRBD1. The CDR3 loop spans 16 amino acids. J lost 4 bases, V lost 7 bases, and 15 bases had no gene match. CDR1 and CDR2 from the germline V gene are LGHNT and FRNRAP.

The chain links TRBV5-6 to TRBJ2-2; 9 bases align to TRBD1. The V and J ends lost 4 bases and 4 bases, in that order; junction bases with no gene match: 8. Germline values: CDR1 SGHDT, CDR2 YYEEEE. The CDR3 loop spans 16 amino acids. DNA of the CDR3: TGTGCCAGCAGCATACGGACAGGGGTGGTCACCGGGGAGCTGTTTTTT. Amino acids: CASSIRTGVVTGELFF.

The chain links TRBV6-1 to TRBJ2-3; 8 bases match TRBD1. The V segment lost 2 bases and the J segment 2 bases; nucleotides outside the gene matches: 6. Germline-derived CDR1 and CDR2 are MNHNS and SASEGT. CDR3 size: 16 residues. CDR3 bases: TGTGCCAGCAGTGAATCTTGGACAGGGTACACAGATACGCAGTATTTT. It yields the protein CASSESWTGYTDTQYF.

This sequence joins TRBV6-4 and TRBJ2-2; possibly TRBD2 for D (5 bases). Trimming pared 3 bases from V and 3 bases from J, leaving 11 bases between. This CDR3 region has 15 residues. Germline values: CDR1 MRHNA, CDR2 SNTAGT. The CDR3 reads CASSETSGDTGELFF. DNA for the CDR3: TGTGCCAGCAGTGAAACCAGCGGTGACACCGGGGAGCTGTTTTTT.

The chain is built from TRBV28 and TRBJ1-4, with D possibly TRBD1 on 5 matching bases. Deletions cut 4 bases from V and 6 bases from J, with 9 bases between. Per the germline V gene, CDR1 is MDHEN and CDR2 is SYDVKM. The CDR3 extends over 13 amino acids. In nucleotides, the CDR3 is TGTGCCAGCAGTTACAGGTCGTATGAAAAACTGTTTTTT. This gives the protein CASSYRSYEKLFF.